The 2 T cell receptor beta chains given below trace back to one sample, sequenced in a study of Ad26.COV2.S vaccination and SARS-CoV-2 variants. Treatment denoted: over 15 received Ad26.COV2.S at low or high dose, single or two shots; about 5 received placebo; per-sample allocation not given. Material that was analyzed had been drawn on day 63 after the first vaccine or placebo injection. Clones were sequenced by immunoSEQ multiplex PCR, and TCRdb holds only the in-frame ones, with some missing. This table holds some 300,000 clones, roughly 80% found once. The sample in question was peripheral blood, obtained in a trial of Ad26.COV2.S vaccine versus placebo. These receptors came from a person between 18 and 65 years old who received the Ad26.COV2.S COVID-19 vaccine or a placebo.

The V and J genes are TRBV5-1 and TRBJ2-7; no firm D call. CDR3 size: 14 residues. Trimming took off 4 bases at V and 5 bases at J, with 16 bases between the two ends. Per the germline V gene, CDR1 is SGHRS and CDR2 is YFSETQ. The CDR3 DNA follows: TGCGCCAGCAGCCGCCGGGCAGGTCTCAACGAGCAGTACTTC. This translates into CASSRRAGLNEQYF.

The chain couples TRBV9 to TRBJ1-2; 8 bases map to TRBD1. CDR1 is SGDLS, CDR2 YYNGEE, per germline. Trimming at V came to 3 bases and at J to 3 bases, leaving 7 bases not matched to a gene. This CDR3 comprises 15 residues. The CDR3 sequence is CASSADWTGYYGYTF. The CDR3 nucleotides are TGTGCCAGCAGCGCAGACTGGACAGGGTACTATGGCTACACCTTC.